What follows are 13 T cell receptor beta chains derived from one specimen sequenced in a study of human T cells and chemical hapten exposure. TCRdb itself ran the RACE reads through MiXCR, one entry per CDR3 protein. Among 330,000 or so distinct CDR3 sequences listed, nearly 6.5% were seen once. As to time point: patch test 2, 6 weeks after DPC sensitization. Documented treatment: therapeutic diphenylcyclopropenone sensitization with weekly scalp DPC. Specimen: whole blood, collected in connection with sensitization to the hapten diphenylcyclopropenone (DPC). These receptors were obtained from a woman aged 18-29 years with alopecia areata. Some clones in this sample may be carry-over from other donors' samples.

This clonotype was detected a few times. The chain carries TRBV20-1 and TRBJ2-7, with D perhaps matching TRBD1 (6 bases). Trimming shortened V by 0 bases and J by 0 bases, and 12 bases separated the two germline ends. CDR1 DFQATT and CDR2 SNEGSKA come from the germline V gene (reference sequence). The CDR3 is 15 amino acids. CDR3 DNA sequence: TGCAGTGCTAGAGACGGGGCAGGGGACTCCTACGAGCAGTACTTC. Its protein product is CSARDGAGDSYEQYF.

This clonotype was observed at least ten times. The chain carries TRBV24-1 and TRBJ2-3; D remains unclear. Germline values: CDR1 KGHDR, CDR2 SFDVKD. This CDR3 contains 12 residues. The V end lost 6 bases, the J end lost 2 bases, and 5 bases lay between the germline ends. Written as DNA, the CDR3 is TGTGCCACCAGTTCAGACACAGATACGCAGTATTTT. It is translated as CATSSDTDTQYF.

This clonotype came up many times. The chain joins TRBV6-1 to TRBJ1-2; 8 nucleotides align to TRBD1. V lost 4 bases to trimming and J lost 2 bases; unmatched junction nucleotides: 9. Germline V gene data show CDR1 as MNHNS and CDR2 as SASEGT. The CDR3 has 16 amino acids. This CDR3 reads CASSALGQGLNYGYTF. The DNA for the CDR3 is TGTGCCAGCAGTGCCCTAGGACAGGGATTGAACTATGGCTACACCTTC.

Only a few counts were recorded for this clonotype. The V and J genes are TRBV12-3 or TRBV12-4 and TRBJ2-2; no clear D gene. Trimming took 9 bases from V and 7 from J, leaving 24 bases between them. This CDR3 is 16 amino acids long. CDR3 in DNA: TGTGCCAGTCACTCCGGGTTGACCCCGAAGATCGGGGAGCTGTTTTTT. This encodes CASHSGLTPKIGELFF.

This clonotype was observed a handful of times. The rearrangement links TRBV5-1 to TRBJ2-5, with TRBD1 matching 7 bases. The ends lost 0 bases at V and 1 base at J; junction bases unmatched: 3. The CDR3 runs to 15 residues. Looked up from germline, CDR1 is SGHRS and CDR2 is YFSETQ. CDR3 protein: CASSLGQGVQETQYF. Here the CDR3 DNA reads TGCGCCAGCAGCTTGGGGCAGGGGGTCCAAGAGACCCAGTACTTC.

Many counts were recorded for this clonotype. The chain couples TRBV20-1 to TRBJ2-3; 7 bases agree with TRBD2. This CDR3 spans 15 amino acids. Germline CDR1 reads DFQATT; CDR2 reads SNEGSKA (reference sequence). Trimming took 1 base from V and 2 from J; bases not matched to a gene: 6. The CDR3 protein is CSARALAANTDTQYF. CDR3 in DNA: TGCAGTGCTAGAGCCCTAGCGGCCAACACAGATACGCAGTATTTT.

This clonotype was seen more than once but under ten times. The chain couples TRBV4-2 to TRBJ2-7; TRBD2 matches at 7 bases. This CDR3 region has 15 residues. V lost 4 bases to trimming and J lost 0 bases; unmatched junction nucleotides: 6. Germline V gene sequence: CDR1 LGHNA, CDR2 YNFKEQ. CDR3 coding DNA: TGTGCCAGCAGCCGGGGGGGATCAAACTCCTACGAGCAGTACTTC. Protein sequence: CASSRGGSNSYEQYF.

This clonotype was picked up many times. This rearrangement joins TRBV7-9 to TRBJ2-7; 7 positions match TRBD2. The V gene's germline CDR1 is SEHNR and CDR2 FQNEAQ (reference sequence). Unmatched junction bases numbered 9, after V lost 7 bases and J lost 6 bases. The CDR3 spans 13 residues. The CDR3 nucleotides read TGTGCCAGCAATATGGCGGGGGAGGGCGAGCAGTACTTC. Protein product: CASNMAGEGEQYF.

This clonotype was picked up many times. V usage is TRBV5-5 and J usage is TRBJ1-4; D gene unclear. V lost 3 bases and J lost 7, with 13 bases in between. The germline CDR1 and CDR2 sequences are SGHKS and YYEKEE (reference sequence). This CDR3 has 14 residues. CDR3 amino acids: CASSSGETGEKLFF. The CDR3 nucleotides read TGTGCCAGCAGCTCAGGTGAAACCGGTGAAAAACTGTTTTTT.

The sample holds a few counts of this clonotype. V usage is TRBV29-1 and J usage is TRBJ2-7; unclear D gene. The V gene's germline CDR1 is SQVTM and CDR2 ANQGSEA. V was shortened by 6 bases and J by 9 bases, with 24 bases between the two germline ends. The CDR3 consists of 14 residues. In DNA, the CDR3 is TGCAGCGTCCCCCTACGGAAGGAAGTTTCAGGGCAGTACTTC. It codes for CSVPLRKEVSGQYF.

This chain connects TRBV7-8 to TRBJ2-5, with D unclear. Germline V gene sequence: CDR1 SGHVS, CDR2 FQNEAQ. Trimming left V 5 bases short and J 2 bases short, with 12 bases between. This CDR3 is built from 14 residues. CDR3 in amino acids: CASSPQTQQETQYF. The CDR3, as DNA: TGTGCCAGCAGCCCCCAGACTCAACAAGAGACCCAGTACTTC.

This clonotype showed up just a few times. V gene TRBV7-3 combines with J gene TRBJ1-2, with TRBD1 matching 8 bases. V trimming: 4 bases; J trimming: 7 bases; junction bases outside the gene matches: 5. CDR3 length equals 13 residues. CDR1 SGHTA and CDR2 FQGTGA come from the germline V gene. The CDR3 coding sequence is TGTGCCAGCAGCTCTACAGGGGGTGGTGGCTACACCTTC. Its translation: CASSSTGGGGYTF.

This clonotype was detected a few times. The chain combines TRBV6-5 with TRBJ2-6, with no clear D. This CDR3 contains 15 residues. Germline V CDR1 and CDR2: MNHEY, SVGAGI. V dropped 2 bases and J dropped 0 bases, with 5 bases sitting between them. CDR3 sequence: CASSYIRSGANVLTF. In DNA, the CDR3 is TGTGCCAGCAGTTACATACGCTCTGGGGCCAACGTCCTGACTTTC.